This T cell receptor beta chain was sequenced for a study of CD8 T cells in ankylosing spondylitis. Study-wide results and caveats: In ankylosing spondylitis blood, a motif of roughly eight highly homologous TCR beta variants appeared characteristic. Reportedly, matched ankylosing spondylitis synovial fluid was significantly enriched for disease-linked clones.

5'-RACE, quantitative and with molecular barcodes, yielded the TCR beta libraries. One entry per CDR3 protein results from TCRdb running MiXCR on the 5' RACE reads. The repertoire includes some 240,000 distinct CDR3 sequences, about 7% of them detected once, and about 14% sits in the top ten. This clonotype showed up just a few times. What it binds is not known. This CDR3 has 14 amino acids. The sequence was collected from a male donor with ankylosing spondylitis. This rearrangement joins TRBV21-1 to TRBJ2-3. TRBV21-1 is given as a pseudogene. The sample taken for sequencing was blood, either unsorted or a sorted T cell fraction (not recorded which). The CDR3 loop is CASSNLSRTDTQYF. As DNA, the CDR3 is TGTGCCAGCAGCAATCTCTCTCGCACAGATACGCAGTATTTT.